The rows below give T cell receptor beta chains drawn from one sample of a study of regulatory T cells in long-lasting Graves disease. TCRdb re-derived calls from the multiplex PCR reads in MiXCR, one entry per CDR3 protein. This sample has fewer than 450,000 distinct CDR3 sequences, with around 21% found just once. The sequences come from peripheral blood mononuclear cells (PBMCs), collected when the disease was refractory, from a patient treated with antithyroid drugs. These receptors were taken from a female donor with Graves disease. CDR3s include the opening cysteine and the closing phenylalanine or tryptophan. The order of the fields is V gene, D gene, clone size, J gene, CDR3 protein, CDR3 DNA. The D gene is left open where the match is weak. The size of a clone is reported for some rows only, either as once, few or many, or as a class for expanded clones.

>TRBV28|-|many|TRBJ2-2
CASKSDPGELFF
TGTGCCAGCAAGAGCGACCCCGGGGAGCTGTTTTTT
>TRBV13|-|few|TRBJ1-4
CASSLGDGYEKLFF
TGTGCCAGCAGCCTAGGGGACGGATATGAAAAACTGTTTTTT
>TRBV4-1|TRBD1|-|TRBJ2-7
CASSQAFFGTGSYEQYF
TGCGCCAGCAGCCAAGCTTTCTTCGGGACAGGGTCCTACGAGCAGTACTTC
>TRBV2|TRBD1|-|TRBJ1-6
CASSSQDRERISPLHF
TGTGCCAGCAGTTCTCAGGACAGGGAAAGAATTTCACCCCTCCACTTT
>TRBV12-3/TRBV12-4|-|few|TRBJ2-7
CASSSEALLNEQYF
TGTGCCAGCAGCTCAGAGGCCCTCCTCAACGAGCAGTACTTC
>TRBV10-3|-|many|TRBJ1-1
CAISEGSPGDAFF
TGTGCCATCAGTGAGGGGTCACCGGGTGACGCTTTCTTT
>TRBV6-1|TRBD2|few|TRBJ2-7
CASSSGRSSYEQCF
TGTGCCAGCAGTAGCGGGAGGAGCTCCTACGAGCAGTGCTTC
>TRBV27|TRBD2|many|TRBJ2-5
CASSSGPGLAAQETQYF
TGTGCCAGCAGTTCCGGACCGGGACTAGCGGCTCAAGAGACCCAGTACTTC
>TRBV7-9|-|-|TRBJ1-1
CASRLGLINTEAFF
TGTGCCAGCAGACTGGGCCTAATTAACACTGAAGCTTTCTTT
>TRBV27|-|many|TRBJ1-1
CASSLRVVTEAFF
TGTGCCAGCAGTTTGAGGGTGGTCACTGAAGCTTTCTTT
>TRBV5-6|-|-|TRBJ1-2
CASSRSGTSNYGYTF
TGTGCCAGCAGCCGTTCAGGGACCTCTAACTATGGCTACACCTTC
>TRBV4-1|TRBD1|-|TRBJ2-7
CASSQEDRGTYEQYF
TGCGCCAGCAGCCAAGAGGACAGGGGAACCTACGAGCAGTACTTC
>TRBV2|TRBD2|many|TRBJ2-7
CASSVASGTYEQYF
TGTGCCAGCAGTGTAGCTAGCGGTACCTACGAGCAGTACTTC